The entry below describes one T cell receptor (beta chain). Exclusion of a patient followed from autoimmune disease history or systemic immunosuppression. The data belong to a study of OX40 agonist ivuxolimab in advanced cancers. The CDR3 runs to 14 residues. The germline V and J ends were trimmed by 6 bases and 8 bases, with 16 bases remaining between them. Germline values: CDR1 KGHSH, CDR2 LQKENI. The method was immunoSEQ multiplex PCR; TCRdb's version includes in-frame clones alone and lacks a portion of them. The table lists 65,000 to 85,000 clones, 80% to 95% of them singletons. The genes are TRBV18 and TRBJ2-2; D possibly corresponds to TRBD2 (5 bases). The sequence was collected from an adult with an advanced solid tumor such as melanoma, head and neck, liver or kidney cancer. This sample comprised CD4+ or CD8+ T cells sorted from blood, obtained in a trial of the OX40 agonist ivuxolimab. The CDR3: CASSPWGATGELFF. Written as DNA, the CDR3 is TGTGCCAGCTCCCCATGGGGAGCAACAGGGGAGCTGTTTTTT.